This entry is about one TCR beta chain. Its cognate antigen is unknown. The repertoire was sequenced with immunoSEQ multiplex PCR; TCRdb's copy has only in-frame clones and lacks some. This repertoire shows approximately 89,000 clones, around nine tenths found once; its top ten account for 2.3%. This sample is drawn from a study of OX40 agonist ivuxolimab in advanced cancers. Study-level background: Among those treated, three patients had partial responses, one with hepatocellular carcinoma and two with cutaneous melanoma. Study outcomes and limitations: Low normalized T-cell clonal expansion was additionally recorded for some nonresponders. The study found among the lowest clonal expansion in partial responders at 0.1-3.0 mg/kg. Clonal expansion from baseline to week 6 occurred in both CD4+ and CD8+ T cells.

The V and J ends lost 11 bases and 6 bases, in that order; junction bases with no gene match: 8. The V gene's germline CDR1 is SGHVS and CDR2 FNYEAQ. The CDR3 is made up of 13 amino acids. Sequences were derived from CD4+ or CD8+ T cells sorted from blood, sampled in a trial of the OX40 agonist ivuxolimab. The chain links TRBV7-6 to TRBJ2-2; 8 bases match TRBD2. This TCR came from an adult with an advanced solid tumor such as melanoma, head and neck, liver or kidney cancer. CDR3 coding DNA: TGTGCCTCCCAGCGGGAGAGGTCCGGGGAGCTGTTTTTT. Translating it yields CASQRERSGELFF.